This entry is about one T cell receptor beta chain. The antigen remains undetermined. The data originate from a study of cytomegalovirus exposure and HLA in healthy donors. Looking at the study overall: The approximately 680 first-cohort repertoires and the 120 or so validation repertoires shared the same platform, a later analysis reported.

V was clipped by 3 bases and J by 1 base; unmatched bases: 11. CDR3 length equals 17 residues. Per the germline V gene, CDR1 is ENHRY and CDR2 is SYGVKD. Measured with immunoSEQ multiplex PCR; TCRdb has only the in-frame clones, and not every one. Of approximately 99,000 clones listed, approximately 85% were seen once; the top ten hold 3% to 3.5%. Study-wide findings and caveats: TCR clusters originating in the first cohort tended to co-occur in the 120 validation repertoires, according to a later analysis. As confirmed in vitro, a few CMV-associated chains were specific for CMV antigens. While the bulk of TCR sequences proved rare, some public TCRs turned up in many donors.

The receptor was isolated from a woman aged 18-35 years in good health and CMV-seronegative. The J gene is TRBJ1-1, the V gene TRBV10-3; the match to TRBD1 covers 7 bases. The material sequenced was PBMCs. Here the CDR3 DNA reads TGTGCCATCAGTGACCCGGACAGGCGGGCTAGGAACACTGAAGCTTTCTTT. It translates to CAISDPDRRARNTEAFF.